Sequencing of this T cell receptor beta chain was carried out in a study of CD8+ T cells in alopecia areata. Study results and limitations: In scalp and blood during tofacitinib, many expanded lesional clones persisted.

The sequencing template was cDNA reverse transcribed from extracted RNA. Clones were sequenced by immunoSEQ multiplex PCR, and TCRdb holds only the in-frame ones, with some missing. The table has about 210,000 clones, 50% to 75% seen once. Germline V CDR1 and CDR2: SQVTM, ANQGSEA. The CDR3 sequence is 14 residues long. The J segment lost 3 bases and the V segment lost 6 bases, leaving 6 bases of the junction unmatched. As regards this clone: Its cognate antigen is unknown.

The treatment: oral pan-JAK inhibitor, 5-10 mg twice daily. Peripheral blood and lesional scalp punch biopsies came from alopecia areata patients. The authors sorted CD4+ and CD8+ T cells from PBMCs. V is TRBV29-1 and J is TRBJ1-5, with 9 bases that match TRBD1. The TCR was taken from a human donor with alopecia areata. Sequenced material: CD4+ T cells sorted from blood, taken at week 4, from a patient treated with tofacitinib. The CDR3 is CSVAGQGFNQPQHF. The CDR3, as DNA: TGCAGCGTCGCTGGACAGGGGTTCAATCAGCCCCAGCATTTT.